The clone carrying this T cell receptor (beta chain) was picked up one time. Its antigen is not identified. The data were obtained in a study of T cell responses to AZD1222 COVID-19 vaccine. Whole-study results and caveats: Variant regions that are unmutated are reportedly the target of nearly half of spike-specific TCRs. Along spike, vaccine-associated CD4 TCRs were found throughout, with dominance at 160-218 and 743-854.

The CDR3 is made up of 15 amino acids. The germline CDR1 and CDR2 sequences are SGHRS and YFSETQ. Trimming took off 5 bases at V and 4 bases at J, with 16 bases between the two ends. It was second doses at about 4 or about 12 weeks that were pooled. Libraries were prepared by immunoSEQ multiplex PCR; TCRdb keeps only in-frame clonotypes and omits some of them. The data show approximately 180,000 clones, more than 75% seen once. The receptor was derived from an adult who received the AZD1222 COVID-19 vaccine. This material consisted of peripheral blood, taken 28 days after the second AZD1222 dose. This chain uses TRBV5-1 with TRBJ2-1; D possibly corresponds to TRBD2 (5 bases). CDR3 nucleotide sequence: TGCGCCAGCAGTCTTGGGAGTTCCCAATACAATGAGCAGTTCTTC. Translating it yields CASSLGSSQYNEQFF.